This T cell receptor beta chain was sequenced during a study of T-cell reconstitution after alpha-beta-depleted transplantation in children (dated by TCRdb to about 2016). With respect to the entire study: Using TCR repertoire profiling, the study quantitatively followed how T-cell immune reconstitution unfolded in children after TCRalphabeta/CD19-depleted allogeneic hematopoietic cell transplantation.

The library was produced with PCR. The instrument given in TCRdb is Illumina HiSeq 2500. TCR libraries were prepared with molecular barcoding, using unique molecular identifiers to normalize TCRbeta repertoire quantification. TCRdb reprocessing: public reads trimmed at Q25 with fastp, clones called with MiXCR, in-frame beta chains kept. Each CDR3 protein gets just one entry, which takes the most common genes and DNA from the rows behind it. Across this sample there are a few hundred thousand distinct CDR3 sequences, with roughly 27% seen only once. Jointly, the top ten make up 30% to 45% of the sample. Per the publication, the treatment or condition label means: allogeneic hematopoietic cell transplantation with graft depleted of TCRalphabeta T cells and CD19 B cells. The transplant recipients were children given TCRalphabeta/CD19-depleted allogeneic hematopoietic cell grafts. Worth noting for this clonotype: Its antigen specificity is not known. There are no base qualities to consult, and no much larger clone falls within one base.

On the study overall, not on this receptor specifically: Over subsequent months, a decline in hyperexpanded clone frequencies was noted, and after one year, T-cell counts and TCRbeta diversity were mostly ascribed to newly produced T cells. The apparently early alphabetaT-cell count recovery about two months after transplant was reportedly dependent on only several hundred rapidly expanded clones derived from non-depleted graft cells. The high TCRbeta diversity at day 60 in some patients was ascribed to recipient T cells and intrathymic progenitors that had survived conditioning.

The sample in question was PBMCs, obtained before TCRalphabeta/CD19-depleted stem cell transplant. This clonotype was obtained from a boy younger than two with Wiskott-Aldrich syndrome, due to receive a stem cell transplant.

This receptor carries the CDR3 CASRLQRRDTEAFF. The DNA sequence is as follows: TGTGCCAGCAGACTTCAGAGGCGGGACACTGAAGCTTTCTTT. The chain is made from TRBV7-2 and TRBJ1-1, with no confidently assigned D gene. Looking up the germline V gene yields CDR1 SGHTA and CDR2 FQGNSA. The V end loses 6 bases and the J end loses 3 bases, and a stretch of 14 bases separates them. Spanning cysteine to phenylalanine, the CDR3 consists of 14 amino acids. The kept DNA is CDR3 alone, 42 bases in frame from the first base.